Listed below are T cell receptor beta chains from one sample, sequenced in a study of T cell changes during pregnancy in multiple sclerosis. Here immunoSEQ multiplex PCR was the method, and the copy in TCRdb shows in-frame clones only, minus some. The table includes roughly 38,000 clones, over 75% detected once. The sample was CD4+ T cells from peripheral blood mononuclear cells, taken before pregnancy. The receptors were gathered from a female donor with multiple sclerosis, enrolled in a pregnancy study. Each CDR3 is given with its conserved first and last residue. Each record gives: CDR3 length, D gene, clone size, J gene, V gene, CDR3 DNA, CDR3 protein. The D gene is left open where the match is weak. Size is omitted from some rows. Given values are once, few, many or a class for expanded clones.

cdr3_length: 15
d_call: -
clone_size: -
j_call: TRBJ2-1
v_call: TRBV9
cdr3_nt: TGTGCCAGCAGCGTAGAACCGCGAAGTTACAATGAGCAGTTCTTC
cdr3_aa: CASSVEPRSYNEQFF

cdr3_length: 18
d_call: TRBD1
clone_size: -
j_call: TRBJ1-1
v_call: TRBV29-1
cdr3_nt: TGCAGCGTTGAAGCCCGGACAGGGGCCGCCACCAATACCTTTGAAGCTTTCTTT
cdr3_aa: CSVEARTGAATNTFEAFF

cdr3_length: 18
d_call: -
clone_size: once
j_call: TRBJ2-4
v_call: TRBV2
cdr3_nt: TGTGCCAGCAGTGTGCGGGGTGGGATTTCAGGGGCCAAAAACATTCAGTACTTC
cdr3_aa: CASSVRGGISGAKNIQYF

cdr3_length: 15
d_call: -
clone_size: -
j_call: TRBJ2-7
v_call: TRBV6-1
cdr3_nt: TGTGCCAGCAGCTCCGACAGCTTCAGCTCCTACGAGCAGTACTTC
cdr3_aa: CASSSDSFSSYEQYF

cdr3_length: 14
d_call: -
clone_size: -
j_call: TRBJ2-5
v_call: TRBV5-1
cdr3_nt: TGCGCCAGCACCAGCGTCGGGTCCCAAGAGACCCAGTACTTC
cdr3_aa: CASTSVGSQETQYF

cdr3_length: 15
d_call: TRBD2
clone_size: -
j_call: TRBJ2-1
v_call: TRBV2
cdr3_nt: TGTGCCAGCAGGGACGGGACTAGCGGCTACAATGAGCAGTTCTTC
cdr3_aa: CASRDGTSGYNEQFF

cdr3_length: 16
d_call: TRBD1
clone_size: -
j_call: TRBJ1-3
v_call: TRBV9
cdr3_nt: TGTGCCAGCAGCCCCCCACAGGACAGGGTTGGAAACACCATATATTTT
cdr3_aa: CASSPPQDRVGNTIYF

cdr3_length: 14
d_call: -
clone_size: -
j_call: TRBJ2-3
v_call: TRBV5-6
cdr3_nt: TGTGCCAGCAGCTTGTTATCTCCCACAGATACGCAGTATTTT
cdr3_aa: CASSLLSPTDTQYF

cdr3_length: 16
d_call: TRBD2
clone_size: -
j_call: TRBJ2-1
v_call: TRBV7-9
cdr3_nt: TGTGCCAGCAGCCCCCCTGGGACTAGCGGATACAATGAGCAGTTCTTC
cdr3_aa: CASSPPGTSGYNEQFF

cdr3_length: 13
d_call: -
clone_size: few
j_call: TRBJ1-1
v_call: TRBV30
cdr3_nt: TGTGCCTGGACAGGGGTCATGAACACTGAAGCTTTCTTT
cdr3_aa: CAWTGVMNTEAFF

cdr3_length: 19
d_call: TRBD2
clone_size: -
j_call: TRBJ2-2
v_call: TRBV10-1
cdr3_nt: TGCGCCAGCAGTGGCCCGGGACTAGCGGGAGTATGGAACACCGGGGAGCTGTTTTTT
cdr3_aa: CASSGPGLAGVWNTGELFF

cdr3_length: 16
d_call: -
clone_size: -
j_call: TRBJ2-2
v_call: TRBV5-1
cdr3_nt: TGCGCCAGCAGCCCCCGTGAGGGAGGTTCCACCGGGGAGCTGTTTTTT
cdr3_aa: CASSPREGGSTGELFF

cdr3_length: 13
d_call: -
clone_size: -
j_call: TRBJ1-1
v_call: TRBV5-6
cdr3_nt: TGTGCCAGCAGCTTGGCAGGGAAGACTGAAGCTTTCTTT
cdr3_aa: CASSLAGKTEAFF

cdr3_length: 14
d_call: -
clone_size: -
j_call: TRBJ1-2
v_call: TRBV7-9
cdr3_nt: TGTGCCAGCAGCCCGGACAAAAAGAACTATGGCTACACCTTC
cdr3_aa: CASSPDKKNYGYTF

cdr3_length: 16
d_call: -
clone_size: -
j_call: TRBJ1-5
v_call: TRBV19
cdr3_nt: TGTGCCAGTAGTATAGGCTCTGGGACTGGGGGTCAGCCCCAGCATTTT
cdr3_aa: CASSIGSGTGGQPQHF

cdr3_length: 15
d_call: -
clone_size: -
j_call: TRBJ2-7
v_call: TRBV5-6
cdr3_nt: TGTGCCAGCAGCTTGGGGGGGCAGGGCTCCTACGAGCAGTACTTC
cdr3_aa: CASSLGGQGSYEQYF

cdr3_length: 14
d_call: TRBD1
clone_size: -
j_call: TRBJ1-5
v_call: TRBV28
cdr3_nt: TGTGCCAGCAGTTTATACAGGGGAGGACAGCCCCAGCATTTT
cdr3_aa: CASSLYRGGQPQHF

cdr3_length: 18
d_call: TRBD1
clone_size: -
j_call: TRBJ2-7
v_call: TRBV28
cdr3_nt: TGTGCCAGCAGATCCGGGACAGGCCTCCCGTTTGCGGCCTACGAGCAGTACTTC
cdr3_aa: CASRSGTGLPFAAYEQYF

cdr3_length: 14
d_call: -
clone_size: -
j_call: TRBJ2-1
v_call: TRBV7-9
cdr3_nt: TGTGCCAGCAGCTGGGGGGGGCCCAACAATGAGCAGTTCTTC
cdr3_aa: CASSWGGPNNEQFF

cdr3_length: 12
d_call: TRBD1
clone_size: -
j_call: TRBJ1-2
v_call: TRBV7-2
cdr3_nt: TGTGCCAGCAGCTTCCCCGGGACAGCTTACACCTTC
cdr3_aa: CASSFPGTAYTF

cdr3_length: 13
d_call: TRBD1
clone_size: few
j_call: TRBJ2-1
v_call: TRBV28
cdr3_nt: TGTGCCAGCAGACCGGGACAGGGTAGCGAGCAGTTCTTC
cdr3_aa: CASRPGQGSEQFF

cdr3_length: 15
d_call: TRBD1
clone_size: -
j_call: TRBJ2-7
v_call: TRBV5-4
cdr3_nt: TGTGCCAGCAGCCCGGACAGGGGCCAGGCCTACGAGCAGTACTTC
cdr3_aa: CASSPDRGQAYEQYF

cdr3_length: 19
d_call: TRBD1
clone_size: -
j_call: TRBJ1-2
v_call: TRBV5-1
cdr3_nt: TGCGCCAGCAGCTATTCGGCAAGGACAGGAATGTTAAATAACTATGGCTACACCTTC
cdr3_aa: CASSYSARTGMLNNYGYTF

cdr3_length: 15
d_call: TRBD2
clone_size: few
j_call: TRBJ2-3
v_call: TRBV2
cdr3_nt: TGTGCCAGCACTGTTAGAGCGGGGCCCACAGATACGCAGTATTTT
cdr3_aa: CASTVRAGPTDTQYF

cdr3_length: 11
d_call: -
clone_size: -
j_call: TRBJ1-3
v_call: TRBV4-2
cdr3_nt: TGTGCCAGCACCCTTGGACGGGAGATATATTTT
cdr3_aa: CASTLGREIYF

cdr3_length: 12
d_call: -
clone_size: few
j_call: TRBJ2-5
v_call: TRBV6-5
cdr3_nt: TGTGCCAGCAGGCAGTACCAAGAGACCCAGTACTTC
cdr3_aa: CASRQYQETQYF

cdr3_length: 12
d_call: -
clone_size: few
j_call: TRBJ2-1
v_call: TRBV7-2
cdr3_nt: TGTGCCAGCCACTGGGGCAGTTACGAGCAGTTCTTC
cdr3_aa: CASHWGSYEQFF

cdr3_length: 16
d_call: -
clone_size: -
j_call: TRBJ2-2
v_call: TRBV4-2
cdr3_nt: TGTGCCAGCAGCCAAGAGGGGCAGGGGAACACCGGGGAGCTGTTTTTT
cdr3_aa: CASSQEGQGNTGELFF

cdr3_length: 16
d_call: TRBD1
clone_size: -
j_call: TRBJ1-3
v_call: TRBV28
cdr3_nt: TGTGCCAGCAGTTTACTGCCGGGACAGGGGGGAAACACCATATATTTT
cdr3_aa: CASSLLPGQGGNTIYF

cdr3_length: 15
d_call: TRBD2
clone_size: -
j_call: TRBJ2-1
v_call: TRBV5-1
cdr3_nt: TGCGCCAGCAGCTTCGGGGCTAGCGGGGACAATGAGCAGTTCTTC
cdr3_aa: CASSFGASGDNEQFF

cdr3_length: 14
d_call: -
clone_size: -
j_call: TRBJ2-7
v_call: TRBV11-2
cdr3_nt: TGTGCCAGCAGCCCCGGGGGAAGCGGATACGAGCAGTACTTC
cdr3_aa: CASSPGGSGYEQYF

cdr3_length: 16
d_call: TRBD1
clone_size: -
j_call: TRBJ2-7
v_call: TRBV19
cdr3_nt: TGTGCCAGCCGCGAAGAGGGGACAGGCAAGGCCTACGAGCAGTACTTC
cdr3_aa: CASREEGTGKAYEQYF

cdr3_length: 15
d_call: -
clone_size: -
j_call: TRBJ1-5
v_call: TRBV2
cdr3_nt: TGTGCCAGCAGTGATAGTAATCCGCGCAAACAGCCCCAGCATTTT
cdr3_aa: CASSDSNPRKQPQHF

cdr3_length: 15
d_call: -
clone_size: -
j_call: TRBJ2-7
v_call: TRBV9
cdr3_nt: TGTGCCAGCAGCGGTGGGGCCGGGTTGACGAACGAGCAGTACTTC
cdr3_aa: CASSGGAGLTNEQYF

cdr3_length: 15
d_call: -
clone_size: -
j_call: TRBJ2-1
v_call: TRBV7-2
cdr3_nt: TGTGCCAGCAGCGTTACTGCGGTCTTCTACAATGAGCAGTTCTTC
cdr3_aa: CASSVTAVFYNEQFF

cdr3_length: 16
d_call: TRBD2
clone_size: -
j_call: TRBJ2-7
v_call: TRBV7-2
cdr3_nt: TGTGCCAGCAGCTTGAGCGGGGCTAGCGGGGGCTACGAGCAGTACTTC
cdr3_aa: CASSLSGASGGYEQYF

cdr3_length: 15
d_call: -
clone_size: -
j_call: TRBJ1-2
v_call: TRBV2
cdr3_nt: TGTGCCAGCAGTGAGTGGCGGGCTTCTAACTATGGCTACACCTTC
cdr3_aa: CASSEWRASNYGYTF

cdr3_length: 15
d_call: -
clone_size: -
j_call: TRBJ2-1
v_call: TRBV5-1
cdr3_nt: TGCGCCAGCAGCTTGGAACCCCTCTCGGGGAATGAGCAGTTCTTC
cdr3_aa: CASSLEPLSGNEQFF

cdr3_length: 16
d_call: TRBD1
clone_size: -
j_call: TRBJ2-1
v_call: TRBV5-1
cdr3_nt: TGCGCCAGCAGCAGAAGGGACAGGGGGACCTACAATGAGCAGTTCTTC
cdr3_aa: CASSRRDRGTYNEQFF